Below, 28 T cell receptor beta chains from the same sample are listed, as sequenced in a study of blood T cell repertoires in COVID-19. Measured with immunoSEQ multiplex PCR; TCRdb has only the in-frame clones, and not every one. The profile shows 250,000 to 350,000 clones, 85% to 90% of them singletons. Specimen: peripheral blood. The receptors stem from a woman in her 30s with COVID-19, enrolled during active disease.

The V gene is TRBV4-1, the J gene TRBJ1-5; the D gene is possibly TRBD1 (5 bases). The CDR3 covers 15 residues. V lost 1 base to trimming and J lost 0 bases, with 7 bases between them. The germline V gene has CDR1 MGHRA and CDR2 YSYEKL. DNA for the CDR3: TGCGCCAGCAGCCAAGGGGACTATAGCAATCAGCCCCAGCATTTT. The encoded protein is CASSQGDYSNQPQHF.

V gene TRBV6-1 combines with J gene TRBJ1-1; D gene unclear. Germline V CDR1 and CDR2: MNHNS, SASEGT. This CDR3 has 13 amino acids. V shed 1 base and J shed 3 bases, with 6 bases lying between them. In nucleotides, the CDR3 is TGTGCCAGCAGTGAAGAGAGGGACACTGAAGCTTTCTTT. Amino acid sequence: CASSEERDTEAFF.

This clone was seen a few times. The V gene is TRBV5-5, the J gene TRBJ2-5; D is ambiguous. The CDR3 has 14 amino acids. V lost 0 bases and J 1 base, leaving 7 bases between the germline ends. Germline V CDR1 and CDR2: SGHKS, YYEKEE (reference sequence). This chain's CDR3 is CASSLVAIQETQYF. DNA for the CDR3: TGTGCCAGCAGCTTGGTAGCTATCCAAGAGACCCAGTACTTC. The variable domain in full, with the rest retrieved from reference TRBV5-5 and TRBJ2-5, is DAGVTQSPTHLIKTRGQQVTLRCSPISGHKSVSWYQQVLGQGPQFIFQYYEKEERGRGNFPDRFSARQFPNYSSELNVNALLLGDSALYLCASSLVAIQETQYFGPGTRLLVL.

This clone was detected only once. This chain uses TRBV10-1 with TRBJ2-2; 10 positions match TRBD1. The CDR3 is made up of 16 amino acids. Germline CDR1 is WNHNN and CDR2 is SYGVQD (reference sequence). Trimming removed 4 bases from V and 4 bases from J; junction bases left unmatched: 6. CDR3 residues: CASSVATGGVTGELFF. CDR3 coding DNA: TGCGCCAGCAGTGTGGCGACAGGGGGCGTCACCGGGGAGCTGTTTTTT.

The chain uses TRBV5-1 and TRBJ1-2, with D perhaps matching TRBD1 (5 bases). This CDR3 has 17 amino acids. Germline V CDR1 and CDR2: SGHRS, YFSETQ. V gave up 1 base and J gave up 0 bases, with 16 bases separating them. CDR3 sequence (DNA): TGCGCCAGCAGCTTGTATGGAGGGGAGCCAACTAACTATGGCTACACCTTC. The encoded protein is CASSLYGGEPTNYGYTF.

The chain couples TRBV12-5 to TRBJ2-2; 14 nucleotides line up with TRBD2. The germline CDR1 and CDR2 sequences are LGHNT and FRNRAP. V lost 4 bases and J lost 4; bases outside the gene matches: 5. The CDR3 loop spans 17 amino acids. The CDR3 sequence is CASGSGLAGAGTGELFF. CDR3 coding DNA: TGTGCTAGTGGTTCGGGACTAGCGGGAGCGGGCACCGGGGAGCTGTTTTTT.

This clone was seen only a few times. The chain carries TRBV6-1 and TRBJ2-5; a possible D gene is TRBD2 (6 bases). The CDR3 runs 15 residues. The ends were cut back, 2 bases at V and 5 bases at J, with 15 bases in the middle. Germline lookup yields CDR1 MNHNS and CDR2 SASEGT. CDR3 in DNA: TGTGCCAGCAGTGAAATGGGGGGACGGGCGGAGACCCAGTACTTC. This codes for CASSEMGGRAETQYF.

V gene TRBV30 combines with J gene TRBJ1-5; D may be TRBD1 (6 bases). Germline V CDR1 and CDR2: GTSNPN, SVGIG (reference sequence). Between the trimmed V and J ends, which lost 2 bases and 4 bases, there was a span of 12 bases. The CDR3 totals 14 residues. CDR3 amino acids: CAWSPDSLNQPQHF. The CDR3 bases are TGTGCCTGGAGTCCGGACAGTCTGAATCAGCCCCAGCATTTT.

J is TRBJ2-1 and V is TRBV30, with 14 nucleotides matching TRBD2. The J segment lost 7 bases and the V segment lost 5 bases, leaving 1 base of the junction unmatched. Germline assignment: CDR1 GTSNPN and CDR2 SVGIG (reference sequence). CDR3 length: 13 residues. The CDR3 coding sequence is TGTGCCTGGGGGACTAGCGGGAGAAATGAGCAGTTCTTC. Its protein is CAWGTSGRNEQFF.

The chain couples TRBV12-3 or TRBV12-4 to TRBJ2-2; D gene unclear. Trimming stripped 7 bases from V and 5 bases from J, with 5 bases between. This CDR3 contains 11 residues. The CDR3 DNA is TGTGCCAGCACCACTACCGGGGAGCTGTTTTTT. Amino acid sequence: CASTTTGELFF.

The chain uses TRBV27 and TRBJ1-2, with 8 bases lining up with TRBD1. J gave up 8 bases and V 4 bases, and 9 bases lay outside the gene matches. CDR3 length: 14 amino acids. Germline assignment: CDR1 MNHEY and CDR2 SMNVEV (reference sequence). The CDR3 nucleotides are TGTGCCAGCAGTTCCACAGGGGGAGGCCGCGGCTACACCTTC. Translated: CASSSTGGGRGYTF.

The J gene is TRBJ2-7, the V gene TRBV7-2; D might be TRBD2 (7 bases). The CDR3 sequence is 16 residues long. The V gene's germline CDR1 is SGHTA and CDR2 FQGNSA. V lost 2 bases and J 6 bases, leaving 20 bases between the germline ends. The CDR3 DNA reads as TGTGCCAGCAGCTTAAGCCGGGGGGCCCTCGGGGGCGAGCAGTACTTC. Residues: CASSLSRGALGGEQYF.

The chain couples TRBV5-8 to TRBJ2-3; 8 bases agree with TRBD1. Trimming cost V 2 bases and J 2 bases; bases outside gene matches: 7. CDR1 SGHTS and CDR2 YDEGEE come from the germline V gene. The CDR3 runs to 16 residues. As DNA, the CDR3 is TGTGCCAGCAGCTTCCAGGGGGCTGGGGACACAGATACGCAGTATTTT. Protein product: CASSFQGAGDTDTQYF.

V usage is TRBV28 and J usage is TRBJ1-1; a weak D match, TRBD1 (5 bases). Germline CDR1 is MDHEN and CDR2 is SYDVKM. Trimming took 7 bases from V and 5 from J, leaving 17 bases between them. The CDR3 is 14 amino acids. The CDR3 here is CASIAWRGMTEAFF. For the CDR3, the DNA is TGTGCCAGCATCGCCTGGAGGGGAATGACTGAAGCTTTCTTT.

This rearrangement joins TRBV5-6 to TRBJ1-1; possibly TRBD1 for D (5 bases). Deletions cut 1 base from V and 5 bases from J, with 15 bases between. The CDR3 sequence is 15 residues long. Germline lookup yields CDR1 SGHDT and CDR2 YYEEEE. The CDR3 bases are TGTGCCAGCAGCTTGTTGTCGGGGGTCAGGACTGAAGCTTTCTTT. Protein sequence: CASSLLSGVRTEAFF.

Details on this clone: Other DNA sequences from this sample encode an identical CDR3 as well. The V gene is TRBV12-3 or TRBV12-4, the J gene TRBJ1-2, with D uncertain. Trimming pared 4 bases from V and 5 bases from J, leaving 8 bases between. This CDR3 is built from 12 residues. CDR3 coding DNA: TGTGCCAGCAGTTCAGGAGGGTATGGCTACACCTTC. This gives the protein CASSSGGYGYTF.

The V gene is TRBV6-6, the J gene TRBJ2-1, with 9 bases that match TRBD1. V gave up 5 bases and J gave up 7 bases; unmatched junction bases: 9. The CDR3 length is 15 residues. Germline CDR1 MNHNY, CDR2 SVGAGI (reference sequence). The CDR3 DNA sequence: TGTGCCAGCAGTAACCGGGACAGGGTAGGTAATGAGCAGTTCTTC. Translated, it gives CASSNRDRVGNEQFF.

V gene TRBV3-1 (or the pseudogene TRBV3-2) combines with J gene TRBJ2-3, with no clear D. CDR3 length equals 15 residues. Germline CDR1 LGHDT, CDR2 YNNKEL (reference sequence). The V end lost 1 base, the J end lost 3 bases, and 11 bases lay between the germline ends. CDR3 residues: CASSQAPGWTDTQYF. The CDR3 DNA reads TGTGCCAGCAGCCAAGCGCCCGGGTGGACAGATACGCAGTATTTT.

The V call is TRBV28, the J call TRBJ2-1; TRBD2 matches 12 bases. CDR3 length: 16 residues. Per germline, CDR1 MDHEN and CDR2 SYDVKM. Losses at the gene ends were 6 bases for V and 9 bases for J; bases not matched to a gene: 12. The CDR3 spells CASSRLAGESWGEQFF. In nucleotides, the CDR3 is TGTGCCAGCAGCAGACTAGCGGGAGAATCATGGGGTGAGCAGTTCTTC.

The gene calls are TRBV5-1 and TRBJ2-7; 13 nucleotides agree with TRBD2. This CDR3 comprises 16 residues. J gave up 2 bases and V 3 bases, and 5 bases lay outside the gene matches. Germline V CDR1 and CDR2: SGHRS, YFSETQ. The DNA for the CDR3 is TGCGCCAGCAGCTCTTTGGGGACTAGCGGGGCCTACGAGCAGTACTTC. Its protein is CASSSLGTSGAYEQYF.

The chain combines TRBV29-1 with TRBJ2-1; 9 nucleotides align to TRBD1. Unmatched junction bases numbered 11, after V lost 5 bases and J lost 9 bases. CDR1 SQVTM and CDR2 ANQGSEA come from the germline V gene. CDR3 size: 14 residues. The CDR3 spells CSVQGGTGITEQFF. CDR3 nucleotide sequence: TGCAGCGTTCAGGGGGGGACAGGGATTACTGAGCAGTTCTTC.

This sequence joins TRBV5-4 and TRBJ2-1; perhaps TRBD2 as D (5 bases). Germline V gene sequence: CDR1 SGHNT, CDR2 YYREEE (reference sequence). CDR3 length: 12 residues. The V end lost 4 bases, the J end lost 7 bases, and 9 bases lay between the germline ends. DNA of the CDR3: TGTGCCAGCAGCATGGACTGGAATGAGCAGTTCTTC. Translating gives CASSMDWNEQFF.

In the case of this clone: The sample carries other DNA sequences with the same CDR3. CDR3 DNA sequence: TGTGCCAGCAGGACAGGGAGAGAAGCTTTCTTT. Its translation: CASRTGREAFF. This chain connects TRBV28 to TRBJ1-1; 7 bases match TRBD1. The CDR3 has 11 residues. With V trimmed by 6 bases and J by 8 bases, 3 bases remained unmatched. CDR1 MDHEN and CDR2 SYDVKM come from the germline V gene.

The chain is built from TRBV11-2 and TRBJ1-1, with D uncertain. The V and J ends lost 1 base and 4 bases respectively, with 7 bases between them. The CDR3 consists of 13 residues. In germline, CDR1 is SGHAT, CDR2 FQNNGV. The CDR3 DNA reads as TGTGCCAGCAGCTTAGTGGGAGGCACTGAAGCTTTCTTT. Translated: CASSLVGGTEAFF.

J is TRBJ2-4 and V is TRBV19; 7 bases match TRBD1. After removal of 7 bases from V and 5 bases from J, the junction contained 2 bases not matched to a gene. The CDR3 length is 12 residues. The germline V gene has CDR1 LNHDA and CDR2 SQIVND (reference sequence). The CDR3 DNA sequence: TGTGCCAGTACAGGGACAGAAAACATTCAGTACTTC. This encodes CASTGTENIQYF.

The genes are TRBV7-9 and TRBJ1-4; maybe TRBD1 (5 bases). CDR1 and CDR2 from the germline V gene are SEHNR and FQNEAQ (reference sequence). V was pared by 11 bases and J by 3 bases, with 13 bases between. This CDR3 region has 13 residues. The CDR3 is CAVRGTANEKLFF. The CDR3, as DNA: TGTGCCGTCCGGGGGACGGCTAATGAAAAACTGTTTTTT.

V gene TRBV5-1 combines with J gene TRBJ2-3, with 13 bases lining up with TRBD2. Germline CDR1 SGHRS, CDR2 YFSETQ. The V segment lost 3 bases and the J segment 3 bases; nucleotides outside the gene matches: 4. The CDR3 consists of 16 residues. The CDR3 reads CASSSRLAGGTDTQYF. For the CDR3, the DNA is TGCGCCAGCAGCTCACGACTAGCGGGAGGAACAGATACGCAGTATTTT.

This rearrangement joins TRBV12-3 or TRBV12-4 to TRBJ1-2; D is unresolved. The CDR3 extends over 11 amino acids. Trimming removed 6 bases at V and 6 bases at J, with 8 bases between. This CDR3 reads CASRTRDGYTF. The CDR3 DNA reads TGTGCCAGCAGAACTCGGGATGGCTACACCTTC.